This T cell receptor beta chain appears in the sequencing data of a study of cytomegalovirus exposure and HLA in healthy donors. Regarding the study as a whole: In a later analysis, HLA-associated TCR beta chains were more clonally expanded than equally common others. Earlier analysis found most TCR beta V segments productive about 87% or about 30% of the time. In a later analysis, donors in an Asian-associated ancestry cluster reportedly had fewer N-insertions in productive TCRs than the cohort mean. In a later analysis, across HLA loci, associated TCR counts were highest for DRB1, lowest for HLA-C.

Amplification used 60 Vbeta primers and 13 Jbeta primers. Assay: immunoSEQ multiplex PCR; the TCRdb copy retains only in-frame clones and omits some. The sample lists 60,000 to 75,000 clones; roughly 68% were seen once. The length of the CDR3 is 14 residues. Deletions cut 6 bases from V and 6 bases from J, with 15 bases between. Germline loops: CDR1 SNHLY, CDR2 FYNNEI. A note on this clone: The antigen remains unidentified.

The sequenced material came from PBMCs. The chain joins TRBV2 to TRBJ2-1; TRBD1 is a possible D gene (6 bases). The TCR comes from a woman aged 55 to 70 in good health and CMV-seropositive. CDR3 region: CASRWLQQGNEQFF. For the CDR3, the DNA is TGTGCCAGCAGGTGGCTTCAACAGGGCAATGAGCAGTTCTTC.